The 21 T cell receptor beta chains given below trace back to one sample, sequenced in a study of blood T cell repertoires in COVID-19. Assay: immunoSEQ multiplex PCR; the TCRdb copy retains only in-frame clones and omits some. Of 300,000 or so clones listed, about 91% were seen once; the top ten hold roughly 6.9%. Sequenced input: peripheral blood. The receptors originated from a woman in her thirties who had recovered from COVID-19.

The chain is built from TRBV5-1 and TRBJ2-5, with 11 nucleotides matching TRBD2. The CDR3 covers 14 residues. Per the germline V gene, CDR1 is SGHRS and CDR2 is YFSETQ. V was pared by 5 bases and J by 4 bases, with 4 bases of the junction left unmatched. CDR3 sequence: CASSQTSGVETQYF. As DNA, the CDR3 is TGCGCCAGCAGTCAGACTAGCGGGGTAGAGACCCAGTACTTC.

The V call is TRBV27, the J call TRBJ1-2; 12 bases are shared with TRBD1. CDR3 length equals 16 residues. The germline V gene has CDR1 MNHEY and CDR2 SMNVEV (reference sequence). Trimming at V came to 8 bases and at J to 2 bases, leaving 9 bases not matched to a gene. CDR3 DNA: TGTGCCAGCGCCAAAAGGGACAGGGGGCCCAACTATGGCTACACCTTC. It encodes CASAKRDRGPNYGYTF.

The CDR3 DNA is TGCGCCAGCAGCCAACCGGACAGGGGGGACAATGAGCAGTTCTTC. The encoded protein is CASSQPDRGDNEQFF. The chain combines TRBV4-3 with TRBJ2-1, with TRBD1 matching over 10 bases. CDR3 length equals 15 residues. V was pared by 2 bases and J by 5 bases, with 3 bases of the junction left unmatched. From germline, CDR1 is LGHNA and CDR2 YSLEER.

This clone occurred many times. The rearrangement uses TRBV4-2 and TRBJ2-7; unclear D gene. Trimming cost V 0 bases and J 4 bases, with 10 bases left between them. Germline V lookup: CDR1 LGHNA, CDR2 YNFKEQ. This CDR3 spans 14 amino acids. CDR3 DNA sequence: TGTGCCAGCAGCCAAGATGAAGCGCGATACGAGCAGTACTTC. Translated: CASSQDEARYEQYF.

The CDR3 sequence is CASSLDPSGNEQFF. CDR3 in DNA: TGTGCCAGCAGCTTAGACCCCTCGGGCAATGAGCAGTTCTTC. The genes are TRBV11-2 and TRBJ2-1; unclear D gene. There are 14 residues in the CDR3. CDR1 is SGHAT, CDR2 FQNNGV, per germline. Trimming removed 0 bases from V and 6 bases from J, with 9 bases in between.

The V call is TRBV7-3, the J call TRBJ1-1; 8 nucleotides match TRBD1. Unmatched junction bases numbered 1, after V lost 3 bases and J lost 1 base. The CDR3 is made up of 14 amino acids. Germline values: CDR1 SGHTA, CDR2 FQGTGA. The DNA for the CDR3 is TGTGCCAGCAGCTTCGGACAGGGGAACACTGAAGCTTTCTTT. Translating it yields CASSFGQGNTEAFF. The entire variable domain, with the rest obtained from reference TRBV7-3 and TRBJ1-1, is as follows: GAGVSQTPSNKVTEKGKYVELRCDPISGHTALYWYRQSLGQGPEFLIYFQGTGAADDSGLPNDRFFAVRPEGSVSTLKIQRTERGDSAVYLCASSFGQGNTEAFFGQGTRLTVV.

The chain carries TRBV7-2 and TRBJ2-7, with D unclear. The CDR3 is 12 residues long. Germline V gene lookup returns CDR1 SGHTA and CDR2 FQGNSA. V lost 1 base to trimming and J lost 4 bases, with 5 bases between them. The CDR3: CASSLESYEQYF. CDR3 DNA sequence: TGTGCCAGCAGCTTAGAATCTTACGAGCAGTACTTC.

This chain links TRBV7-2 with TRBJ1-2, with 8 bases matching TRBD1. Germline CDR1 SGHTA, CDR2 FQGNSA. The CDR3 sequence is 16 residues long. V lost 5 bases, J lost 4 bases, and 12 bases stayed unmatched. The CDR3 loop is CASSARDRPLVYGYTF. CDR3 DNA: TGTGCCAGCAGCGCGCGGGACAGGCCTCTTGTCTATGGCTACACCTTC.

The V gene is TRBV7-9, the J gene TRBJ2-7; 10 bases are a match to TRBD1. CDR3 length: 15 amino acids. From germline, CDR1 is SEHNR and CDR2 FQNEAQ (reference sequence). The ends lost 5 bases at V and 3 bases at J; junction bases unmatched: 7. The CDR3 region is CASSVNRDRGYEQYF. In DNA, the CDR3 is TGTGCCAGCAGCGTAAACCGGGACAGGGGCTACGAGCAGTACTTC. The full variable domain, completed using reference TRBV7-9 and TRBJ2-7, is DTGVSQNPRHKITKRGQNVTFRCDPISEHNRLYWYRQTLGQGPEFLTYFQNEAQLEKSRLLSDRFSAERPKGSFSTLEIQRTEQGDSAMYLCASSVNRDRGYEQYFGPGTRLTVT.

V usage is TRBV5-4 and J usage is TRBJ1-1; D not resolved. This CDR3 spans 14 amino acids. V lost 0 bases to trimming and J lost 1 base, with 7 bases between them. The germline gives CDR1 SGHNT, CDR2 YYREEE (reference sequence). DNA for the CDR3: TGTGCCAGCAGCTTGGGGCGACAGAACACTGAAGCTTTCTTT. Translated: CASSLGRQNTEAFF.

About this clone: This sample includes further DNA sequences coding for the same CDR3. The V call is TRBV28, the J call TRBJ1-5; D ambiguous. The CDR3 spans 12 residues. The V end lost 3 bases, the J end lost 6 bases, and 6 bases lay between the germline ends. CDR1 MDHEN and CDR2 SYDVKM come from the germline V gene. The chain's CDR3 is CASSLEVQPQHF. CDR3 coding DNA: TGTGCCAGCAGTTTGGAGGTTCAGCCCCAGCATTTT. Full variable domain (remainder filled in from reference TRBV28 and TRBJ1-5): DVKVTQSSRYLVKRTGEKVFLECVQDMDHENMFWYRQDPGLGLRLIYFSYDVKMKEKGDIPEGYSVSREKKERFSLILESASTNQTSMYLCASSLEVQPQHFGDGTRLSIL.

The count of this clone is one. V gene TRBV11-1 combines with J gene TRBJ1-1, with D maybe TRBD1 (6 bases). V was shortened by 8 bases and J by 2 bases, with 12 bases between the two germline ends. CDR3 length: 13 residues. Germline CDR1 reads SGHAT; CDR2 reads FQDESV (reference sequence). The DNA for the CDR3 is TGTGCCAGCTGTACAGGGAGAAACACTGAAGCTTTCTTT. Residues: CASCTGRNTEAFF. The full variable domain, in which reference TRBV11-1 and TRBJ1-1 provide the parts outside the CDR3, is EAEVAQSPRYKITEKSQAVAFWCDPISGHATLYWYRQILGQGPELLVQFQDESVVDDSQLPKDRFSAERLKGVDSTLKIQPAELGDSAMYLCASCTGRNTEAFFGQGTRLTVV.

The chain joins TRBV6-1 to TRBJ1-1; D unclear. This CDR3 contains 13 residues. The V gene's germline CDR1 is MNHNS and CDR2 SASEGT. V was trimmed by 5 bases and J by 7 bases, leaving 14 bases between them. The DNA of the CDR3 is TGTGCCAGCAGTAGGCCAGAACGGGGTGAAGCTTTCTTT. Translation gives CASSRPERGEAFF.

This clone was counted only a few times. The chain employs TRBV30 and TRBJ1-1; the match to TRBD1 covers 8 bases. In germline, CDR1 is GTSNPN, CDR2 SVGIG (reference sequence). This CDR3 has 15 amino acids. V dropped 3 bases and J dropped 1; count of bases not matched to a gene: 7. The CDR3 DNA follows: TGTGCCTGGAGCCGTCCCGGGACAGGGAACACTGAAGCTTTCTTT. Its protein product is CAWSRPGTGNTEAFF. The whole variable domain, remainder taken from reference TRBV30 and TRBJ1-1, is SQTIHQWPATLVQPVGSPLSLECTVEGTSNPNLYWYRQAAGRGLQLLFYSVGIGQISSEVPQNLSASRPQDRQFILSSKKLLLSDSGFYLCAWSRPGTGNTEAFFGQGTRLTVV.

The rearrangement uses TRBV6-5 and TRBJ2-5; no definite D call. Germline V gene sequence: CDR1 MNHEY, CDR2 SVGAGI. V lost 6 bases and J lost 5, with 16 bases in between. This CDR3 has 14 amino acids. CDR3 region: CASSLILPAETQYF. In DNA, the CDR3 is TGTGCCAGCAGCTTGATCTTACCCGCGGAGACCCAGTACTTC.

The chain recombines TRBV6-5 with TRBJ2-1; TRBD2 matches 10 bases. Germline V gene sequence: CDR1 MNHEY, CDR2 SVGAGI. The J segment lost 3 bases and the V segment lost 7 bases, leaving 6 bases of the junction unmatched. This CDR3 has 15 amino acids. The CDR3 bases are TGTGCCAGCAACCCACTAGCGGGGAACTACAATGAGCAGTTCTTC. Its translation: CASNPLAGNYNEQFF.

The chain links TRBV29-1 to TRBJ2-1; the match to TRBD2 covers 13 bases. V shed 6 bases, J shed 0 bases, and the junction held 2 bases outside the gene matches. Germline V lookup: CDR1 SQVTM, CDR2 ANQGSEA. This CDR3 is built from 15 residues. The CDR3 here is CSVGLAGSSYNEQFF. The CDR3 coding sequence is TGCAGCGTGGGACTAGCGGGGAGCTCCTACAATGAGCAGTTCTTC.

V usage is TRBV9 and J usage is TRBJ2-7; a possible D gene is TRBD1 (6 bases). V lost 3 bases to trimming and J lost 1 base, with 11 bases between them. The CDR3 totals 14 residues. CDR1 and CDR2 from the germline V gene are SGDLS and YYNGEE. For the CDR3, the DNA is TGTGCCAGCAGCGCTGGGGACACATCCTACGAGCAGTACTTC. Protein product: CASSAGDTSYEQYF.

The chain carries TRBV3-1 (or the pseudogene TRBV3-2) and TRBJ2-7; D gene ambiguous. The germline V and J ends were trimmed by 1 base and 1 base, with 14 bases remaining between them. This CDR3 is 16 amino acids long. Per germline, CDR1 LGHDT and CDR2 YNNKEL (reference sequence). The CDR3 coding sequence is TGTGCCAGCAGCCAAGGATACGGGTCCTGGTCCTACGAGCAGTACTTC. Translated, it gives CASSQGYGSWSYEQYF.

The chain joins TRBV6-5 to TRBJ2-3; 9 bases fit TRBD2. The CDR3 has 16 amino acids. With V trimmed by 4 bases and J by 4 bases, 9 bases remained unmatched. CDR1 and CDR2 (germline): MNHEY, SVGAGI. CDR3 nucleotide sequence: TGTGCCAGCAGTTCTCTGGGGGGACTAGCCTCAGATACGCAGTATTTT. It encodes CASSSLGGLASDTQYF.

The CDR3 sequence is CASRTTGSHLLGEQFF. In nucleotides, the CDR3 is TGTGCCAGTAGAACGACAGGGAGCCATTTATTAGGTGAGCAGTTCTTC. The rearrangement joins TRBV27 to TRBJ2-1, with 7 bases fitting TRBD1. Germline V gene lookup returns CDR1 MNHEY and CDR2 SMNVEV (reference sequence). The trim removed 9 bases at V and 9 bases at J, leaving 20 bases unmatched. CDR3 length equals 16 residues.